The entry that follows covers one T cell receptor (beta chain) sequence. What it binds is not known. The time point here: blood 2 weeks post-SBRT. Sample treatment: 15 Gy SBRT to primary tumor, nephrectomy 4 weeks later. Radiation-treated patients gave blood at baseline, week 2 and week 4. The patient's renal cell carcinoma had clear cell pathology. These data originate in a study of radiation and T cells in renal cell carcinoma. Study-level background: Nephrectomy followed 15 Gy stereotactic body radiation by 4 weeks.

Study observations and caveats: From baseline, blood top tumor clonotypes peaked at 2 weeks post-radiation.

Using immunoSEQ multiplex PCR, the repertoire was profiled, and TCRdb retains in-frame clones only, with some absent. The data show 150,000 to 180,000 clones, around 90% seen once. The CDR3 has 15 amino acids. V lost 5 bases to trimming and J lost 0 bases; unmatched junction nucleotides: 6. Germline CDR1 SEHNR, CDR2 FQNEAQ (reference sequence). The sequencing used blood, collected from a patient whose treatment included radiotherapy and nephrectomy. This chain connects TRBV7-9 to TRBJ1-2; TRBD1 agrees at 7 bases. This TCR derives from a woman aged 50 to 60 with renal cell carcinoma. The CDR3 region is CASSARDSTNYGYTF. Here the CDR3 DNA reads TGTGCCAGCAGCGCCCGGGACAGCACTAACTATGGCTACACCTTC.